The present TCR beta chain was sequenced within a study of T cell repertoires in cytomegalovirus infection. Turning to the study itself: In the study, CMV epitopes included recently identified HLA-C-restricted and well-studied HLA-B-restricted ones. Evidence of both CMV infection and a matching HLA type came from public TCR beta signatures.

V lost 2 bases, J lost 3 bases, and 11 bases lay in between. The CDR3 has 15 residues. From germline, CDR1 is MNHGY and CDR2 SAAAGT. This clonotype was seen only a few times. The antigen is unknown. Via MiXCR, TCRdb re-called the reads, giving one row per CDR3 protein. Of around 900,000 distinct CDR3 sequences listed, 25% to 40% are singletons. Findings and limits, study-wide: The response measured ex vivo was dominated by TCR beta clonotypes (HLA-C-restricted and CMV-specific).

This specimen was cultured CD8+ T cells from PBMCs, taken from culture after CMV antigen stimulation. The clonotype was recovered from a human donor in good health (CMV status not recorded). Some clones in this sample may be carry-over from other donors' samples. The chain uses TRBV6-8 and TRBJ2-1, with D possibly matching TRBD2 (5 bases). The chain's CDR3 is CASSYASGYYNEQFF. In nucleotides, the CDR3 is TGTGCCAGCAGTTACGCGAGCGGCTACTACAATGAGCAGTTCTTC.